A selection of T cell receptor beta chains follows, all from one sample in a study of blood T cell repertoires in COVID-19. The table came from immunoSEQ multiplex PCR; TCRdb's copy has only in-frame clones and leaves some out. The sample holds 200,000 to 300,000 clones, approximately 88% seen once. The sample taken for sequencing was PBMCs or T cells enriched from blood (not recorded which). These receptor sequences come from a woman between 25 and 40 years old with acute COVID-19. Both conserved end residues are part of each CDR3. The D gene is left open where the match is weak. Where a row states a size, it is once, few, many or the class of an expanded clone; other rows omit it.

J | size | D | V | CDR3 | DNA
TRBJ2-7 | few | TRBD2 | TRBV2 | CASSEAYRLAGYEQYF | TGTGCCAGCAGTGAAGCGTATAGACTAGCGGGTTACGAGCAGTACTTC
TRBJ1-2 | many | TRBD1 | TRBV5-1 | CASGRDTGGPFYGYTF | TGCGCCAGCGGACGAGACACAGGGGGCCCCTTCTATGGCTACACCTTC
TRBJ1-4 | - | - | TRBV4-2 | CASSQQGSVDRDEKLFF | TGTGCCAGCAGCCAGCAGGGAAGTGTTGATCGGGATGAAAAACTGTTTTTT
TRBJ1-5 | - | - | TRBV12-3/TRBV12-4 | CASTGGGSQPQHF | TGTGCCAGCACTGGTGGGGGGAGTCAGCCCCAGCATTTT
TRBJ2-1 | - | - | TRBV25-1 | CASSEYADKDAYNEQFF | TGTGCCAGCAGTGAATACGCGGACAAGGACGCCTACAATGAGCAGTTCTTC
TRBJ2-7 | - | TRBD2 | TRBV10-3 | CAISATGTSPYEQYF | TGTGCCATCAGTGCGACCGGGACTAGCCCCTACGAGCAGTACTTC
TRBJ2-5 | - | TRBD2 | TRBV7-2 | CASSLLRGGPETQYF | TGTGCCAGCAGCTTACTACGGGGGGGCCCGGAGACCCAGTACTTC
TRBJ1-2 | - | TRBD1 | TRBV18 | CASSPQDRGLGNYGYTF | TGTGCCAGCTCACCACAAGACAGGGGACTGGGCAACTATGGCTACACCTTC
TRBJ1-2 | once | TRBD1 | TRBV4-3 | CASSHTPGGYYGYTF | TGCGCCAGCAGCCATACCCCAGGGGGCTACTATGGCTACACCTTC
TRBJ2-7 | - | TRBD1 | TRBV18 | CASSHIRDSSYEQYF | TGTGCCAGCTCACATATACGGGACAGCTCCTACGAGCAGTACTTC
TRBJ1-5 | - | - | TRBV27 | CASSLSGGFQPQHF | TGTGCCAGCAGTTTATCGGGGGGGTTTCAGCCCCAGCATTTT
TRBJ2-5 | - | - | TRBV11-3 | CASSLVPGETQYF | TGTGCCAGCAGCTTAGTCCCAGGGGAGACCCAGTACTTC
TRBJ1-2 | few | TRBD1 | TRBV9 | CASSLTGEIWNGYTF | TGTGCCAGCAGTCTGACAGGGGAAATTTGGAATGGCTACACCTTC
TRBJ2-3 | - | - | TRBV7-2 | CASSLGVRVTDTQYF | TGTGCCAGCAGCTTAGGTGTTAGAGTCACAGATACGCAGTATTTT
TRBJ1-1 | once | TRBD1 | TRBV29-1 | CSVDDRGGTEAFF | TGCAGCGTTGACGACAGGGGGGGAACTGAAGCTTTCTTT
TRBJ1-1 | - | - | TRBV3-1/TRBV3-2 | CASSQELDTSGGAFF | TGTGCCAGCAGCCAAGAGCTGGACACCTCGGGGGGAGCTTTCTTT
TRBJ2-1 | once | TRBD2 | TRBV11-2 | CASSPGGLAGGNSYNEQFF | TGTGCCAGCAGCCCAGGGGGGCTAGCGGGGGGGAACTCCTACAATGAGCAGTTCTTC
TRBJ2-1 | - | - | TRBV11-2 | CASSLVLGEQFF | TGTGCCAGCAGCTTAGTTCTAGGTGAGCAGTTCTTC
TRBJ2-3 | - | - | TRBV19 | CASSLSEWGTDTQYF | TGTGCCAGTAGTTTAAGCGAGTGGGGCACAGATACGCAGTATTTT
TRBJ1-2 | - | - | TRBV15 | CATSGEGRENYGYTF | TGTGCCACCAGCGGCGAGGGTAGGGAAAACTATGGCTACACCTTC
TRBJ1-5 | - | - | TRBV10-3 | CAISELEGGNQPQHF | TGTGCCATCAGTGAGTTAGAAGGGGGAAATCAGCCCCAGCATTTT
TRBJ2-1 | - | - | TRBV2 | CASNHPGRVYNEQFF | TGTGCCAGCAACCATCCAGGGCGAGTTTACAATGAGCAGTTCTTC
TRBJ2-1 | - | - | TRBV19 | CASSISVGQYNEQFF | TGTGCCAGTAGTATAAGTGTGGGCCAATACAATGAGCAGTTCTTC
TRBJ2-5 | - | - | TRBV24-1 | CATSDFGGETQYF | TGTGCCACCAGTGATTTTGGGGGGGAGACCCAGTACTTC
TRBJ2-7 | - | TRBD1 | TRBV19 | CASSIGTGVYEQYF | TGTGCCAGTAGTATCGGGACAGGGGTCTACGAGCAGTACTTC
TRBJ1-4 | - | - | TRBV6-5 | CASSSPRSNEKLFF | TGTGCCAGCAGTTCCCCGAGGAGCAATGAAAAACTGTTTTTT
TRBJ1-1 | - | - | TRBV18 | CASSPPLQANTEAFF | TGTGCCAGCTCACCACCGTTGCAGGCGAACACTGAAGCTTTCTTT
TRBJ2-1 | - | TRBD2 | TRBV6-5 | CASSFTIAGDYNEQFF | TGTGCCAGCAGTTTCACAATAGCGGGGGACTACAATGAGCAGTTCTTC
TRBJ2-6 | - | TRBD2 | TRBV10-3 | CAISLAGNSGANVLTF | TGTGCCATCAGCCTAGCGGGGAACTCTGGGGCCAACGTCCTGACTTTC
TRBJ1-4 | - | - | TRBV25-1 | CASSFRTDEKLFF | TGTGCCAGCAGTTTTAGGACAGATGAAAAACTGTTTTTT
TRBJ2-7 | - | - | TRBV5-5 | CASSLYETGSYEQYF | TGTGCCAGCAGCTTGTACGAGACTGGCTCCTACGAGCAGTACTTC
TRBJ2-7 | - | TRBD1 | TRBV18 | CASSPSGGLYEQYF | TGTGCCAGCTCACCCTCAGGGGGCCTCTACGAGCAGTACTTC
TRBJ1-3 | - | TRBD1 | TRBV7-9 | CASSFYRGRKGNTIYF | TGTGCCAGCAGCTTCTACAGGGGGCGAAAAGGAAACACCATATATTTT
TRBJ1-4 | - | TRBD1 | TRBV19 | CASSPLQGPGEKLFF | TGTGCCAGTAGTCCGTTACAGGGGCCGGGGGAAAAACTGTTTTTT
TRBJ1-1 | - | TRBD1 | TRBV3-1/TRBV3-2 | CASSLTGGPGSFF | TGTGCCAGCAGCCTTACAGGGGGACCTGGGTCTTTCTTT
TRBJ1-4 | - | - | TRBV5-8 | CASSFREANEKLFF | TGTGCCAGCAGCTTCAGGGAAGCTAATGAAAAACTGTTTTTT
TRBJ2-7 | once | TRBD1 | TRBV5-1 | CASSQDRDYEQYF | TGCGCCAGCAGCCAGGACAGGGACTACGAGCAGTACTTC
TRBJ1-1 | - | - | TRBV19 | CASSIVSGLGAEAFF | TGTGCCAGTAGTATAGTTTCAGGGCTTGGTGCTGAAGCTTTCTTT
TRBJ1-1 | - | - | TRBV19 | CASSIERAEAFF | TGTGCCAGTAGTATAGAGCGGGCTGAAGCTTTCTTT
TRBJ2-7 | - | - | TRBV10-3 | CAISEPTSGDEQYF | TGTGCCATCAGTGAGCCGACCTCAGGGGACGAGCAGTACTTC
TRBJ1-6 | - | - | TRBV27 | CASSLSRAWNSPLHF | TGTGCCAGCAGTTTATCCAGGGCATGGAATTCACCCCTCCACTTT
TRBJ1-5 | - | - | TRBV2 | CASSEQAYNQPQHF | TGTGCCAGCAGTGAACAGGCGTACAATCAGCCCCAGCATTTT
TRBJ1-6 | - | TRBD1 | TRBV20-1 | CSASGEKAGGYNSPLHF | TGTAGTGCTAGTGGTGAGAAGGCAGGGGGATATAATTCACCCCTCCACTTT
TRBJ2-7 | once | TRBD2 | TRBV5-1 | CASSSSGGPWEQYF | TGCGCCAGCAGCTCCAGCGGGGGCCCGTGGGAGCAGTACTTC
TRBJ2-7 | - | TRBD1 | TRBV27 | CASSPYPRQGSYEQYF | TGTGCCAGCAGCCCATACCCACGACAGGGCTCCTACGAGCAGTACTTC
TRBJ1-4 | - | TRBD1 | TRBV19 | CASSIGDRAEKLFF | TGTGCCAGTAGTATTGGTGACAGGGCTGAAAAACTGTTTTTT
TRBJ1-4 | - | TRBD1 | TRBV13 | CASSLTGDGEKLFF | TGTGCCAGCAGCCTAACAGGGGACGGTGAAAAACTGTTTTTT
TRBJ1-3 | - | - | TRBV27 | CASSFRGGNTIYF | TGTGCCAGCAGTTTCCGGGGTGGAAACACCATATATTTT
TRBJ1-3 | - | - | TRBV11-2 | CASSLGGYSGNTIYF | TGTGCCAGCAGCTTGGGGGGGTACTCTGGAAACACCATATATTTT
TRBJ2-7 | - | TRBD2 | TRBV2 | CARQTSGGYEQYF | TGTGCCAGACAGACTAGCGGGGGATACGAGCAGTACTTC
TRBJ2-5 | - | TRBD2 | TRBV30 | CAWREAGRQETQYF | TGTGCCTGGAGAGAAGCGGGGCGCCAAGAGACCCAGTACTTC
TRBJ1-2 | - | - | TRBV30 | CAWSYMGGGGYGYTF | TGTGCCTGGAGCTATATGGGGGGGGGAGGCTATGGCTACACCTTC
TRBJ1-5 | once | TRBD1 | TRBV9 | CASSTGDQPQHF | TGTGCCAGCAGCACAGGGGATCAGCCCCAGCATTTT
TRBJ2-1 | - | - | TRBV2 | CASTGHLSYNEQFF | TGTGCCAGCACCGGACATCTTTCCTACAATGAGCAGTTCTTC
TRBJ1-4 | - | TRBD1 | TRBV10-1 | CASSPNRGHGEKLFF | TGCGCCAGCAGTCCCAACAGGGGGCATGGTGAAAAACTGTTTTTT
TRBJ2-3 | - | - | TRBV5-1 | CASSLILGDTQYF | TGCGCCAGCAGCTTGATCCTAGGTGATACGCAGTATTTT
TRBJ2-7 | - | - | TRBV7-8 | CASSLGRGPAGEYF | TGTGCCAGCAGCTTAGGCAGGGGACCCGCTGGAGAGTACTTC
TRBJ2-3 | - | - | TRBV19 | CASAFTGGEGDTQYF | TGTGCCAGTGCTTTCACGGGGGGCGAGGGAGATACGCAGTATTTT
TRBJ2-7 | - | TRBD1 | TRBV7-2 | CASSGTATSYEQYF | TGTGCCAGCAGCGGGACAGCGACATCCTACGAGCAGTACTTC
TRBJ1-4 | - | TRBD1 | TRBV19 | CASSGTGEEKLFF | TGTGCCAGTAGTGGGACAGGGGAAGAAAAACTGTTTTTT